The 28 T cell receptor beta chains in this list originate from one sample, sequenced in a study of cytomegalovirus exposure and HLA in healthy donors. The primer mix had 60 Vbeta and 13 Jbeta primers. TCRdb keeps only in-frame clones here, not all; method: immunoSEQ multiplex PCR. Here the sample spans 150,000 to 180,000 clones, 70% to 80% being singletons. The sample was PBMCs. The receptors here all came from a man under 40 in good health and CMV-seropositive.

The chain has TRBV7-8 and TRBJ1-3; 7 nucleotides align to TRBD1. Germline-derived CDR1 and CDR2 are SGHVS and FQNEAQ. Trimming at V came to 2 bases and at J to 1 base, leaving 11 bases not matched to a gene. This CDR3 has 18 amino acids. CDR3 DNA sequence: TGTGCCAGCAGCTTATTACCACAGAGGGGGCGTTCTGGAAACACCATATATTTT. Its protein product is CASSLLPQRGRSGNTIYF.

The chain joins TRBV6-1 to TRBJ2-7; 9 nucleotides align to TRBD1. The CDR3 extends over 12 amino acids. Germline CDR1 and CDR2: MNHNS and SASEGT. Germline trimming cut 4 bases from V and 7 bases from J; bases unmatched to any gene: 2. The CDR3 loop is CASSGQGGEQYF. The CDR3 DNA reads TGTGCCAGCAGTGGACAGGGGGGGGAGCAGTACTTC.

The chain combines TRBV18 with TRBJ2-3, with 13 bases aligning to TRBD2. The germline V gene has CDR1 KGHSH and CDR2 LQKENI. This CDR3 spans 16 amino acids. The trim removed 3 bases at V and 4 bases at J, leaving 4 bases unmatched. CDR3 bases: TGTGCCAGCTCACCCGAAGGACTAGCGGGAGCAGATACGCAGTATTTT. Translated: CASSPEGLAGADTQYF.

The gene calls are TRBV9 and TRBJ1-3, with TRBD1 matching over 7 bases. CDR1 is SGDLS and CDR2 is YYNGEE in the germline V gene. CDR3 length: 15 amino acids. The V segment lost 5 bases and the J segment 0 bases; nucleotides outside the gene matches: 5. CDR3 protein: CASSPGTVSGNTIYF. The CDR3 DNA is TGTGCCAGCAGTCCCGGGACAGTCTCTGGAAACACCATATATTTT.

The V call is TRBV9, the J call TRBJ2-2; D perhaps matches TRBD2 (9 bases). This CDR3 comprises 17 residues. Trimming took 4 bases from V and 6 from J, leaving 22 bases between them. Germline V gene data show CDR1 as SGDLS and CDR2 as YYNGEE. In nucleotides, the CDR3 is TGTGCCAGCAGCCAGGGGGCGGGAGGGTCGGTAGCCGGGGAGCTGTTTTTT. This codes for CASSQGAGGSVAGELFF.

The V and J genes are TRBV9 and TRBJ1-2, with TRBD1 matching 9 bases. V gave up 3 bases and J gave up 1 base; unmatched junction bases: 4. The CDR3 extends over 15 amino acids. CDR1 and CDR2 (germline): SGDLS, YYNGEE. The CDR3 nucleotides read TGTGCCAGCAGCGACCGGACAGGGGTTAACTATGGCTACACCTTC. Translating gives CASSDRTGVNYGYTF.

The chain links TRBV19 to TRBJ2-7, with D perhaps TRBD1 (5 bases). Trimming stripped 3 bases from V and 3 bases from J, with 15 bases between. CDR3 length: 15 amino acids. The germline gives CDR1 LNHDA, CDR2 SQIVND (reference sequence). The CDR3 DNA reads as TGTGCCAGTAGTATCACCAGGGTTCCCATCTACGAGCAGTACTTC. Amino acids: CASSITRVPIYEQYF.

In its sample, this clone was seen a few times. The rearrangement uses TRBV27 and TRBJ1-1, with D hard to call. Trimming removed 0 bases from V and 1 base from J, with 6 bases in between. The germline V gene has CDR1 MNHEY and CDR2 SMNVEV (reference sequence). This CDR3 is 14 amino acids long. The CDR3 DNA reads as TGTGCCAGCAGTTTATCCTCCCCGAACACTGAAGCTTTCTTT. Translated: CASSLSSPNTEAFF.

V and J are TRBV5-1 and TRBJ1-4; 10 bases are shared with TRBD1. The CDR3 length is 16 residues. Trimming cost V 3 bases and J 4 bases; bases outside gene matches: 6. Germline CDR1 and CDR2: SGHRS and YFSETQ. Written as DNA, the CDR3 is TGCGCCAGCAGCTGGACAGGGGGTTCTGGTAATGAAAAACTGTTTTTT. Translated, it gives CASSWTGGSGNEKLFF.

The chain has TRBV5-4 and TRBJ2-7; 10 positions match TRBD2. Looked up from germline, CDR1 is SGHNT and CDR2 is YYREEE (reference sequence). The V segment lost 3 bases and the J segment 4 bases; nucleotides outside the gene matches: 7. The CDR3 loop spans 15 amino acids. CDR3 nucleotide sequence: TGTGCCAGCAGCTCTTCTAGCGGGAGTAGGTACGAGCAGTACTTC. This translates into CASSSSSGSRYEQYF.

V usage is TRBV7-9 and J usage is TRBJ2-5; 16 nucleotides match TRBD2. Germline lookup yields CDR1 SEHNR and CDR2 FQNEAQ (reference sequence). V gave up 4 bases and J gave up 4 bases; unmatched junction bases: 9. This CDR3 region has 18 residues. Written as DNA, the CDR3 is TGTGCCAGCAGCTCATCCGGGACTAGCGGGAGGGCCCGAGAGACCCAGTACTTC. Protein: CASSSSGTSGRARETQYF.

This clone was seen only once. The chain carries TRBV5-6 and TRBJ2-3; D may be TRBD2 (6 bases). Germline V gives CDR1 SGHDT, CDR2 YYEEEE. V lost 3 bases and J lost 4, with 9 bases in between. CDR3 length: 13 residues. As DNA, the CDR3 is TGTGCCAGCAGCTCGGGACTCTCAGATACGCAGTATTTT. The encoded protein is CASSSGLSDTQYF.

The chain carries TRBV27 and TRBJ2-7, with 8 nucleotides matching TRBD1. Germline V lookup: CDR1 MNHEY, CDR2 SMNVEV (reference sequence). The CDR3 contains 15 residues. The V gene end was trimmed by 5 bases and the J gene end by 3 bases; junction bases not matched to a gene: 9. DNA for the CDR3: TGTGCCAGCAGTCCCCACAGGGGGGTTATCTACGAGCAGTACTTC. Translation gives CASSPHRGVIYEQYF.

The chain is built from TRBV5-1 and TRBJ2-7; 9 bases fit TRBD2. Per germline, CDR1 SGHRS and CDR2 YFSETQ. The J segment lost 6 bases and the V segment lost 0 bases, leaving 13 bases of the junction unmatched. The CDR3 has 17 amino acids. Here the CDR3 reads CASSLASMASGMGEQYF. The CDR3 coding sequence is TGCGCCAGCAGCTTGGCCTCAATGGCTAGCGGGATGGGCGAGCAGTACTTC.

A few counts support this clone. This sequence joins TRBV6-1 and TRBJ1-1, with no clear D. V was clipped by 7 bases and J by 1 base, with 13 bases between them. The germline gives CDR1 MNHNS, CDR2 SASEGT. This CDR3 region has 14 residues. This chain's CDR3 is CASIPGIGNTEAFF. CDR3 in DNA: TGTGCCAGCATTCCGGGAATTGGGAACACTGAAGCTTTCTTT.

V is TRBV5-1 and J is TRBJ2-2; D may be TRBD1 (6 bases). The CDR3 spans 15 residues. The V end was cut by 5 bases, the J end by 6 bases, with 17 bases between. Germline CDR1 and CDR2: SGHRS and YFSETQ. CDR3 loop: CASRPPRDIAGELFF. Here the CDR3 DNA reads TGCGCCAGCAGACCACCTCGGGACATCGCCGGGGAGCTGTTTTTT.

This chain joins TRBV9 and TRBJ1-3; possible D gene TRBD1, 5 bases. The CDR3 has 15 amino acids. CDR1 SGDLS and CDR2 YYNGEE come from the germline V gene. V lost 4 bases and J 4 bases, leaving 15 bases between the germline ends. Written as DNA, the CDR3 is TGTGCCAGCAGCTCGAGCAGGGCGGGGGGAAACACCATATATTTT. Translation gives CASSSSRAGGNTIYF.

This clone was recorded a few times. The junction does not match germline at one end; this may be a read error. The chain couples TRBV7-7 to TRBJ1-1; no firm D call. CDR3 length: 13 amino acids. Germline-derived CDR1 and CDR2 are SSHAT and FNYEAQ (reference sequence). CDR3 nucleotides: TGTGCTAGCAGCTCGTCGTTAAACACTGAAGCTTTCTTT. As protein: CASSSSLNTEAFF.

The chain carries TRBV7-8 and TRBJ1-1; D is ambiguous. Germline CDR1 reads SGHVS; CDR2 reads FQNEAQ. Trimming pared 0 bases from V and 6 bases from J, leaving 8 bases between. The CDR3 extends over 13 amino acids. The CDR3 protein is CASSLAADSEAFF. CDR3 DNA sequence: TGTGCCAGCAGCTTAGCGGCGGACTCTGAAGCTTTCTTT.

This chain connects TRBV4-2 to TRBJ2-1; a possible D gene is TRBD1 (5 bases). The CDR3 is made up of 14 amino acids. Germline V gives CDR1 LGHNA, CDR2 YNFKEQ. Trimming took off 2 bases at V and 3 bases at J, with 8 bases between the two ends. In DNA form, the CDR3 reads TGTGCCAGCAGCCAAAGGGGTATCTACAATGAGCAGTTCTTC. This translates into CASSQRGIYNEQFF.

The DNA of the CDR3 is TGCGCCAGCAGCTTGGATGGGGGGGGCGCGATTAACACTGAAGCTTTCTTT. Encoded protein: CASSLDGGGAINTEAFF. The genes are TRBV5-1 and TRBJ1-1, with D perhaps matching TRBD1 (6 bases). Germline CDR1 reads SGHRS; CDR2 reads YFSETQ. This CDR3 contains 17 residues. Trimming removed 0 bases from V and 2 bases from J, with 17 bases in between.

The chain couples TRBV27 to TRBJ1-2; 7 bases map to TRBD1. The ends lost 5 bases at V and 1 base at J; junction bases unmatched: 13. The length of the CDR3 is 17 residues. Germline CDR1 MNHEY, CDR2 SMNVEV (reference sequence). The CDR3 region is CASSPYQDRRGNYGYTF. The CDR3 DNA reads TGTGCCAGCAGTCCCTACCAGGACAGGAGGGGTAACTATGGCTACACCTTC.

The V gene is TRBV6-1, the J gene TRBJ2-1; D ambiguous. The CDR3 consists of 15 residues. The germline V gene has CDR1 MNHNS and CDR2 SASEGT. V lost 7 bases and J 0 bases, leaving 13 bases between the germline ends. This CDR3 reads CASNRQANSYNEQFF. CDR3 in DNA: TGTGCCAGCAATAGGCAGGCAAACTCCTACAATGAGCAGTTCTTC.

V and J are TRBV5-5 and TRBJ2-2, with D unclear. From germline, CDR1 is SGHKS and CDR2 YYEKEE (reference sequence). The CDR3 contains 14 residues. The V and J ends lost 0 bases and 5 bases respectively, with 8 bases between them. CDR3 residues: CASSLVWQTGELFF. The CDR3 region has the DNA TGTGCCAGCAGCTTGGTGTGGCAAACCGGGGAGCTGTTTTTT.

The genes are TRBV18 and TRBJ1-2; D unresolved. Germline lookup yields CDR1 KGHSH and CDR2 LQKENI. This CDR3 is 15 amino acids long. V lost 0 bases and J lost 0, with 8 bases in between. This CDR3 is CASSPPGRTNYGYTF. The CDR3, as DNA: TGTGCCAGCTCACCACCCGGGAGGACTAACTATGGCTACACCTTC.

The CDR3 loop is CASSLSGTVITDTQYF. For the CDR3, the DNA is TGTGCCAGCAGTTTAAGTGGGACAGTTATCACAGATACGCAGTATTTT. This chain uses TRBV27 with TRBJ2-3; TRBD1 agrees at 7 bases. The CDR3 contains 16 residues. J was trimmed by 2 bases and V by 2 bases; bases with no gene match: 7. Germline values: CDR1 MNHEY, CDR2 SMNVEV (reference sequence).

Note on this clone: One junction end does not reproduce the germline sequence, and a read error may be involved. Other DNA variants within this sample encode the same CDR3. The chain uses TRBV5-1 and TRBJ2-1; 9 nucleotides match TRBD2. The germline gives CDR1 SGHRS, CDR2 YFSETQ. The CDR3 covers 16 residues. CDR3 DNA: TGCGCCAGTAGCTTGGCCGCCCAGCGGGAGGAAGGTGAGCAGTTCTTC. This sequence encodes CASSLAAQREEGEQFF.

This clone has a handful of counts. The CDR3 here is CASRLPGQGRVGTEAFF. For the CDR3, the DNA is TGTGCCAGCAGGCTACCGGGACAGGGTAGGGTTGGAACTGAAGCTTTCTTT. The chain has TRBV28 and TRBJ1-1; 9 bases align to TRBD1. V trimming: 6 bases; J trimming: 5 bases; junction bases outside the gene matches: 16. From germline, CDR1 is MDHEN and CDR2 SYDVKM. The CDR3 sequence is 17 residues long. The full variable domain, rest sourced from reference TRBV28 and TRBJ1-1, is DVKVTQSSRYLVKRTGEKVFLECVQDMDHENMFWYRQDPGLGLRLIYFSYDVKMKEKGDIPEGYSVSREKKERFSLILESASTNQTSMYLCASRLPGQGRVGTEAFFGQGTRLTVV.